The sequence of this TCR beta chain was determined in a study of blood T cell repertoires in COVID-19. Study in general: The study drew acute and convalescent COVID-19 samples from the United States, Italy and Spain. T cells, B-cell-depleted T cells, or PBMCs supplied cDNA or gDNA.

The CDR3 contains 15 residues. V was cut by 2 bases and J by 2 bases, with 10 bases left in between. Germline V lookup: CDR1 SGHTA, CDR2 FQGNSA. Produced via immunoSEQ multiplex PCR; TCRdb's table is partial and in-frame only. The data show hundreds of thousands of clones, around nine tenths seen once. Sequencing was carried out using peripheral blood. The chain joins TRBV7-2 to TRBJ1-3; the D is unclear. The clonotype comes from a man in his 70s with acute or convalescent COVID-19. The CDR3 nucleotides read TGTGCCAGCAGCTTATATGAGGGTACTGGAAACACCATATATTTT. Translating gives CASSLYEGTGNTIYF. Supplemented by reference TRBV7-2 and TRBJ1-3, the full variable domain reads GAGVSQSPSNKVTEKGKDVELRCDPISGHTALYWYRQSLGQGLEFLIYFQGNSAPDKSGLPSDRFSAERTGGSVSTLTIQRTQQEDSAVYLCASSLYEGTGNTIYFGEGSWLTVV.